This T cell receptor beta chain was sequenced during a study of monozygotic twins with inflammatory bowel disease. Researchers ran eight separate cDNA reactions for each sample. Both TCRalpha and TCRbeta cDNA were subjected to two nested PCRs lasting approximately 16 and 10 cycles. TCRdb reprocessed the 5' RACE reads and stores each CDR3 protein as one record, lacking DNA. The sample table includes 330,000 or so distinct CDR3 sequences. Blood was drawn at under 3 ml per donor. To note about this clonotype: The target antigen is unknown.

Study results and limitations: Healthy co-twins exceeded IBD patients in TCRbeta diversity as measured by inverse Simpson.

This sequence originates from a human donor with ulcerative colitis or Crohn's disease, or a healthy co-twin of an affected twin (not recorded which). Sequenced input: blood.

This chain's CDR3 is CASSLVTSTDTQYF. This chain links TRBV7-9 with TRBJ2-3. The CDR3 is 14 amino acids. Germline V gives CDR1 SEHNR, CDR2 FQNEAQ (reference sequence). Drawing the rest from reference TRBV7-9 and TRBJ2-3, the complete variable domain is DTGVSQNPRHKITKRGQNVTFRCDPISEHNRLYWYRQTLGQGPEFLTYFQNEAQLEKSRLLSDRFSAERPKGSFSTLEIQRTEQGDSAMYLCASSLVTSTDTQYFGPGTRLTVL.